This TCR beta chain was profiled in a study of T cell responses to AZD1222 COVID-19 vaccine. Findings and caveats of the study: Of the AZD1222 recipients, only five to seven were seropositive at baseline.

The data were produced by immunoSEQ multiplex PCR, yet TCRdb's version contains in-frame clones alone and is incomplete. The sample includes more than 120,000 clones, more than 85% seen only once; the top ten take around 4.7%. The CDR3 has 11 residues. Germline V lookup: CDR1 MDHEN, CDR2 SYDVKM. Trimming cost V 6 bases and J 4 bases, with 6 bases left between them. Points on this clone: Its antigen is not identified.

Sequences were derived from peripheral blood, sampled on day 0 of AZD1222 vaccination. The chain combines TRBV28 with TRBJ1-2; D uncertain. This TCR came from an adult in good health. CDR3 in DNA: TGTGCCAGCAGCACCACCTATGGCTACACCTTC. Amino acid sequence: CASSTTYGYTF.